This T cell receptor beta chain derives from a study of T cell clonotyping in hematopoietic cell transplantation. Study overall: Recipient samples before transplant were obtained post-cytoreduction.

Whole-study findings and limits: Recipient TCR diversity dropped after transplant; expanded clonotypes rose from day 30 to 180. CD4 and CD8 repertoire contributions could not be separated without sorting.

Comments on this clone: The antigen remains undetermined.

This CDR3 spans 15 amino acids. The trim removed 6 bases at V and 2 bases at J, leaving 7 bases unmatched. Germline assignment: CDR1 MDHEN and CDR2 SYDVKM. Time point defined: recipient sample about 28 days before transplant, after cytoreduction. The protocol was immunoSEQ multiplex PCR, while the TCRdb copy is restricted to in-frame clones and leaves out a portion. The data show under 20,000 clones, approximately 80% seen once. This TCR came from a man between 60 and 75 years old with acute myeloid leukemia. Some clones in this sample may be carry-over from other donors' samples. This rearrangement joins TRBV28 to TRBJ1-1; 9 nucleotides line up with TRBD1. The material was peripheral blood mononuclear cells, obtained before stem cell transplant. CDR3 DNA: TGTGCCAGCAGCCCGGGGGACAGGGCCAACACTGAAGCTTTCTTT. This translates into CASSPGDRANTEAFF. Supplemented by reference TRBV28 and TRBJ1-1, the full variable domain reads DVKVTQSSRYLVKRTGEKVFLECVQDMDHENMFWYRQDPGLGLRLIYFSYDVKMKEKGDIPEGYSVSREKKERFSLILESASTNQTSMYLCASSPGDRANTEAFFGQGTRLTVV.